Described below is a single TCR beta chain sequence and its context. Its antigen is still unknown. This record belongs to a study of T-cell memory formation after mild COVID-19. Across the study: Clusters were largely donor specific.

In TCRdb, the 5' RACE reads were re-called with MiXCR into one record per CDR3 protein. Of about 350,000 distinct CDR3 sequences in the sample, roughly 13% were seen once. Germline V gene lookup returns CDR1 KGHSH and CDR2 LQKENI. The CDR3 extends over 17 amino acids. V lost 3 bases to trimming and J lost 3 bases; unmatched junction nucleotides: 10. The study, taken as a whole, reports: Clones that contracted from day 15 to 85 were balanced CD4/CD8, while later expanders leaned CD4+. Clones which contracted sat mainly in CM and EM if CD4+, and in EMRA if CD8+.

The rearrangement links TRBV18 to TRBJ2-2; 7 bases align to TRBD1. Sequenced input: PBMCs or a T cell subset sorted from them (not recorded which). The sequence was collected from a man between 18 and 35 years old who had mild COVID-19 (a few samples of this study predate the infection). Cell type and time point are not known. The CDR3 nucleotides are TGTGCCAGCTCACCTTCCGACGGGACAGCGTACACCGGGGAGCTGTTTTTT. Residues: CASSPSDGTAYTGELFF.